This entry concerns a single T cell receptor (beta chain). Authors' data handling: Reference gene primer amplification yielded estimated nucleated cell counts. Measured with immunoSEQ multiplex PCR; TCRdb has only the in-frame clones, and not every one. That table supplies the V and J calls and clone size; D and trimming were determined from the DNA. The sample holds around 300,000 clones, about 90% seen once. The CDR3 contains 13 residues. Germline assignment: CDR1 SGDLS and CDR2 YYNGEE. Trimming removed 0 bases at V and 8 bases at J, with 6 bases between. Participants reported their clinical history, and cohort assignment relied on those reports. Cohort 3 recovered donors had two negative PCRs, clearance, or symptom resolution. The data derive from a study of blood T cell repertoires in COVID-19. On the study more broadly: In each case, the material was cDNA or gDNA derived from T cells, B-cell-depleted T cells, or PBMCs.

The specimen sequenced was PBMCs or T cells enriched from blood (not recorded which). The clonotype was recovered from a woman under 40 who had recovered from COVID-19. This chain uses TRBV9 with TRBJ1-6; possible D gene TRBD1, 5 bases. The CDR3 bases are TGTGCCAGCAGCGTAGAGACAGATTCACCCCTCCACTTT. Translating gives CASSVETDSPLHF.